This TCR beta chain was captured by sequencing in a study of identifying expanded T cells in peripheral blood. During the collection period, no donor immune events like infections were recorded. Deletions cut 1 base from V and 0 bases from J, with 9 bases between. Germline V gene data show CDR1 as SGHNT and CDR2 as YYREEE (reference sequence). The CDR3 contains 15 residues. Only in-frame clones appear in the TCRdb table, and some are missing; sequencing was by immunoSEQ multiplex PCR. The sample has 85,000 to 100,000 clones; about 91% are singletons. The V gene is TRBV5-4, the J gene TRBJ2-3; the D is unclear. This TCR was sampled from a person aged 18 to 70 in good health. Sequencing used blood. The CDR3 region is CASSLLDSSTDTQYF. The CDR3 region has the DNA TGTGCCAGCAGCTTGTTAGATTCTAGCACAGATACGCAGTATTTT.